The 24 T cell receptor beta chains below all came from one sample that was sequenced in a study of blood T cell repertoires in COVID-19. TCRdb's copy holds only in-frame clones and misses some; the assay was immunoSEQ multiplex PCR. The repertoire consists of 130,000 to 150,000 clones, with roughly 84% occurring once and the leading ten covering roughly two fifths. Sequencing was performed on peripheral blood. The receptors stem from a human donor in a cohort sampled during active COVID-19.

The rearrangement uses TRBV4-1 and TRBJ1-1; no clear D gene. V lost 1 base, J lost 7 bases, and 7 bases lay in between. Germline V lookup: CDR1 MGHRA, CDR2 YSYEKL. The CDR3 has 12 residues. CDR3 region: CASSQGGNEAFF. The DNA for the CDR3 is TGCGCCAGCAGCCAAGGAGGGAATGAAGCTTTCTTT.

The chain links TRBV7-9 to TRBJ1-1; D is unclear. The CDR3 sequence is 12 residues long. CDR1 and CDR2 (germline): SEHNR, FQNEAQ (reference sequence). Trimming pared 11 bases from V and 1 base from J, leaving 11 bases between. The CDR3, as DNA: TGTGCCGGAGCCCGGGGGAACACTGAAGCTTTCTTT. It encodes CAGARGNTEAFF.

V gene TRBV7-8 combines with J gene TRBJ1-1, with TRBD1 matching over 11 bases. Germline values: CDR1 SGHVS, CDR2 FQNEAQ. The CDR3 runs 15 residues. V shed 0 bases, J shed 7 bases, and the junction held 4 bases outside the gene matches. CDR3 protein: CASSLAPGQGGEAFF. The CDR3 DNA reads as TGTGCCAGCAGCTTAGCCCCGGGACAGGGGGGTGAAGCTTTCTTT.

The rearrangement joins TRBV7-2 to TRBJ1-1; TRBD1 agrees at 7 bases. Germline V gene data show CDR1 as SGHTA and CDR2 as FQGNSA. This CDR3 region has 14 residues. Germline trimming cut 3 bases from V and 7 bases from J; bases unmatched to any gene: 8. Here the CDR3 reads CASSLTGTPIEAFF. The CDR3, as DNA: TGTGCCAGCAGCTTGACAGGGACCCCGATTGAAGCTTTCTTT.

In this sample, this clone turned up a few times. J is TRBJ1-5 and V is TRBV6-2 or TRBV6-3; no clear D. Germline-derived CDR1 and CDR2 are MNHEY and SVGEGT. This CDR3 is built from 13 residues. Trimming removed 6 bases at V and 6 bases at J, with 12 bases between. Written as DNA, the CDR3 is TGTGCCAGCAGCCCCTCGGAGGGTCAGCCCCAGCATTTT. This codes for CASSPSEGQPQHF.

This sequence joins TRBV5-1 and TRBJ2-2; a possible D gene is TRBD2 (6 bases). Trimming removed 3 bases from V and 0 bases from J, with 9 bases in between. This CDR3 is 15 amino acids long. The V gene's germline CDR1 is SGHRS and CDR2 YFSETQ. CDR3 bases: TGCGCCAGCAGCTGGAGGGGTCCGAACACCGGGGAGCTGTTTTTT. Amino acids: CASSWRGPNTGELFF. Drawing the rest from reference TRBV5-1 and TRBJ2-2, the complete variable domain is KAGVTQTPRYLIKTRGQQVTLSCSPISGHRSVSWYQQTPGQGLQFLFEYFSETQRNKGNFPGRFSGRQFSNSRSEMNVSTLELGDSALYLCASSWRGPNTGELFFGEGSRLTVL.

The chain couples TRBV11-3 to TRBJ1-6; TRBD1 matches at 10 bases. This CDR3 has 14 residues. Looked up from germline, CDR1 is SGHNT and CDR2 is YENEEA. V shed 5 bases and J 10 bases; nucleotides not matched to a gene: 5. DNA of the CDR3: TGTGCCAGCAGCATCGACAGGGGGCGATCACCCCTCCACTTT. Its protein is CASSIDRGRSPLHF.

The chain is built from TRBV2 and TRBJ1-3; TRBD1 matches at 7 bases. CDR3 length: 13 amino acids. CDR1 and CDR2 from the germline V gene are SNHLY and FYNNEI. J lost 3 bases, V lost 5 bases, and 1 base had no gene match. This CDR3 is CASSRTGGNTIYF. The CDR3 region has the DNA TGTGCCAGCAGTAGGACAGGTGGAAACACCATATATTTT.

V is TRBV6-4 and J is TRBJ2-2, with TRBD2 matching 8 bases. The CDR3 runs 16 residues. CDR1 MRHNA and CDR2 SNTAGT come from the germline V gene. Trimming took 4 bases from V and 2 from J; bases not matched to a gene: 6. CDR3 loop: CASSGVAGTNTGELFF. The CDR3 bases are TGTGCCAGCAGTGGAGTAGCGGGGACCAACACCGGGGAGCTGTTTTTT.

The gene calls are TRBV4-1 and TRBJ2-1; 7 bases fit TRBD1. V gave up 0 bases and J gave up 15 bases; unmatched junction bases: 8. The CDR3 consists of 13 residues. CDR1 and CDR2 from the germline V gene are MGHRA and YSYEKL. CDR3 loop: CASSQEGGHAWFF. The DNA for the CDR3 is TGCGCCAGCAGCCAAGAAGGGGGCCATGCATGGTTCTTC.

This clone showed up just once. The genes are TRBV18 and TRBJ1-1, with 7 bases aligning to TRBD1. Germline V gives CDR1 KGHSH, CDR2 LQKENI. The ends lost 4 bases at V and 1 base at J; junction bases unmatched: 3. This CDR3 contains 14 residues. The CDR3 reads CASSLYRGNTEAFF. CDR3 nucleotide sequence: TGTGCCAGCTCACTTTACAGGGGGAACACTGAAGCTTTCTTT. The variable domain in full, with the rest retrieved from reference TRBV18 and TRBJ1-1, is NAGVMQNPRHLVRRRGQEARLRCSPMKGHSHVYWYRQLPEEGLKFMVYLQKENIIDESGMPKERFSAEFPKEGPSILRIQQVVRGDSAAYFCASSLYRGNTEAFFGQGTRLTVV.

This chain connects TRBV6-5 to TRBJ1-5; no definite D call. The CDR3 runs to 13 residues. Looked up from germline, CDR1 is MNHEY and CDR2 is SVGAGI. Between the trimmed V and J ends, which lost 6 bases and 3 bases, there was a span of 9 bases. In nucleotides, the CDR3 is TGTGCCAGCAGGCAGGCGAACAATCAGCCCCAGCATTTT. The encoded protein is CASRQANNQPQHF.

This clone was observed a handful of times. The CDR3, as DNA: TGTGCCAGCAGCTTAGTGGGGGGAATCCTTCAGTACTTC. Translating it yields CASSLVGGILQYF. The gene calls are TRBV11-2 and TRBJ2-4, with a tentative D call TRBD2 (6 bases). V lost 1 base and J lost 11, with 12 bases in between. The CDR3 covers 13 residues. Germline CDR1 is SGHAT and CDR2 is FQNNGV.

The chain combines TRBV6-2 or TRBV6-3 with TRBJ2-4, with D perhaps matching TRBD1 (5 bases). CDR3 length equals 16 residues. V lost 4 bases and J lost 3, with 16 bases in between. The germline V gene encodes CDR1 MNHEY and CDR2 SVGEGT. The CDR3 spells CASSSVAGQLKNIQYF. The CDR3 DNA reads as TGTGCCAGCAGTTCGGTGGCAGGGCAACTCAAAAACATTCAGTACTTC.

The table lists this clone with a few counts. The rearrangement uses TRBV30 and TRBJ1-2, with 7 nucleotides matching TRBD1. J gave up 6 bases and V 5 bases, and 3 bases lay outside the gene matches. The CDR3 is 11 amino acids. Germline CDR1 reads GTSNPN; CDR2 reads SVGIG (reference sequence). This CDR3 is CAWDRADGYTF. The CDR3 DNA reads as TGTGCCTGGGACAGGGCAGATGGCTACACCTTC.

V is TRBV9 and J is TRBJ2-7; D is undetermined. Germline CDR1 is SGDLS and CDR2 is YYNGEE. Deletions cut 2 bases from V and 2 bases from J, with 17 bases between. CDR3 length equals 16 residues. Written as DNA, the CDR3 is TGTGCCAGCAGCGTGGCCCAATACAGCTCAGCCTACGAGCAGTACTTC. Protein product: CASSVAQYSSAYEQYF.

The sample holds one count of this clone. The genes are TRBV27 and TRBJ1-4, with a tentative D call TRBD1 (5 bases). Trimming cost V 2 bases and J 10 bases, with 11 bases left between them. The CDR3 has 13 amino acids. Germline V CDR1 and CDR2: MNHEY, SMNVEV (reference sequence). The CDR3, as DNA: TGTGCCAGCAGTTTAGGAGTTCAGGGAAAACTGTTTTTT. This codes for CASSLGVQGKLFF.

The V gene is TRBV6-5, the J gene TRBJ2-7; D is possibly TRBD1 (5 bases). The V end was cut by 7 bases, the J end by 1 base, with 11 bases between. CDR1 and CDR2 (germline): MNHEY, SVGAGI. This CDR3 contains 13 residues. CDR3 loop: CASIRPGSYEQYF. DNA for the CDR3: TGTGCCAGCATCCGTCCAGGGTCCTACGAGCAGTACTTC.

The chain employs TRBV19 and TRBJ1-5; D not resolved. There are 14 residues in the CDR3. The germline CDR1 and CDR2 sequences are LNHDA and SQIVND (reference sequence). V gave up 4 bases and J gave up 3 bases, with 10 bases separating them. For the CDR3, the DNA is TGTGCCAGTAGTACGGGAGGGTCCAATCAGCCCCAGCATTTT. Translating gives CASSTGGSNQPQHF.

The V gene is TRBV24-1, the J gene TRBJ2-3, with TRBD2 matching 9 bases. Germline assignment: CDR1 KGHDR and CDR2 SFDVKD. The CDR3 runs to 14 residues. Unmatched junction bases numbered 4, after V lost 4 bases and J lost 6 bases. The CDR3 protein is CATSETGLADTQYF. In DNA form, the CDR3 reads TGTGCCACCAGTGAAACTGGACTAGCGGATACGCAGTATTTT.

The CDR3 loop reads CASSLERGETQYF. CDR3 nucleotides: TGTGCCAGCAGCTTGGAGAGGGGGGAGACCCAGTACTTC. The chain uses TRBV5-4 and TRBJ2-5, with a possible D match to TRBD1 (6 bases). The length of the CDR3 is 13 residues. CDR1 and CDR2 from the germline V gene are SGHNT and YYREEE (reference sequence). Trimming left V 0 bases short and J 5 bases short, with 8 bases between.

The chain links TRBV30 to TRBJ1-1, with D perhaps TRBD1 (5 bases). The CDR3 is 13 residues long. Trimming removed 5 bases from V and 4 bases from J, with 14 bases in between. Per germline, CDR1 GTSNPN and CDR2 SVGIG (reference sequence). The CDR3 bases are TGTGCCTGGGCGCGGGACTTGGCCACTGAAGCTTTCTTT. This encodes CAWARDLATEAFF.

This clone occurred a few times. The V gene is TRBV7-2, the J gene TRBJ1-5, with D perhaps TRBD1 (6 bases). The CDR3 is 14 amino acids. Looked up from germline, CDR1 is SGHTA and CDR2 is FQGNSA. The ends were cut back, 3 bases at V and 7 bases at J, with 13 bases in the middle. Here the CDR3 DNA reads TGTGCCAGCAGCTTCGGGGGGCGGGCCCAGCCCCAGCATTTT. Its translation is CASSFGGRAQPQHF.

The gene calls are TRBV6-5 and TRBJ2-7; D is unclear. This CDR3 comprises 13 residues. V dropped 4 bases and J dropped 2 bases, with 9 bases sitting between them. The germline V gene has CDR1 MNHEY and CDR2 SVGAGI. CDR3 sequence (DNA): TGTGCCAGCAGTTCGACACCGACCTACGAGCAGTACTTC. Protein product: CASSSTPTYEQYF.